This paragraph covers one T cell receptor beta chain sequence. TCRdb keeps only in-frame clones here, not all; method: immunoSEQ multiplex PCR. The data show 30,000 to 45,000 clones, 75% to 95% seen once. The data derive from a study of T cell changes during pregnancy in multiple sclerosis. Trimming took 7 bases from V and 4 from J; bases not matched to a gene: 7. The CDR3 has 13 residues. The germline CDR1 and CDR2 sequences are SQVTM and ANQGSEA. Material: CD8+ T cells from peripheral blood mononuclear cells, obtained after pregnancy. The chain recombines TRBV29-1 with TRBJ2-1; TRBD1 agrees at 7 bases. The source is a female donor with multiple sclerosis, enrolled in a pregnancy study. The CDR3 nucleotides are TGCAGCGCCCAGGGGGATCAATACAATGAGCAGTTCTTC. Its protein is CSAQGDQYNEQFF.